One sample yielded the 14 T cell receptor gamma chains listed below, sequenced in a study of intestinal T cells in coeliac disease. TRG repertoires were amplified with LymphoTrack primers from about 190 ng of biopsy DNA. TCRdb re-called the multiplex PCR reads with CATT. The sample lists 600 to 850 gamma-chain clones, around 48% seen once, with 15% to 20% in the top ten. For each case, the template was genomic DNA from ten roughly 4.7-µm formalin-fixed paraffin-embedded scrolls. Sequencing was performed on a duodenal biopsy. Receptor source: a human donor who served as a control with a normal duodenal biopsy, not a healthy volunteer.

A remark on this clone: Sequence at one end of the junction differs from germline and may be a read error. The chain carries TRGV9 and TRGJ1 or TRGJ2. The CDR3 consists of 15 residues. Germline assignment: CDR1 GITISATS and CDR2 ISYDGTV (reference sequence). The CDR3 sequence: CALWEVIQFSFKKLF. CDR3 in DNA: TGTGCCTTGTGGGAGGTGATCCAATTCTCGTTTAAGAAGCTCTTT.

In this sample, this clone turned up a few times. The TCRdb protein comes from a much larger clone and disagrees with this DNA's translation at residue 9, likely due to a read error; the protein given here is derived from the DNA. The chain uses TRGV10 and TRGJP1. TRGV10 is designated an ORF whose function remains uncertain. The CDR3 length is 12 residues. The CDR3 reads CAAWDYGWLKIF. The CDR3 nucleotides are TGTGCTGCGTGGGATTATGGTTGGCTCAAGATATTT.

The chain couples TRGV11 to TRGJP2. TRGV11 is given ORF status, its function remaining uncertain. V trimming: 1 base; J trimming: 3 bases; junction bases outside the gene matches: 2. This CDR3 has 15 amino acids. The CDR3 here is CACWIRHGSDWIKTF. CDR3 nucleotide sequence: TGTGCCTGCTGGATTAGGCATGGTAGTGATTGGATCAAGACGTTT.

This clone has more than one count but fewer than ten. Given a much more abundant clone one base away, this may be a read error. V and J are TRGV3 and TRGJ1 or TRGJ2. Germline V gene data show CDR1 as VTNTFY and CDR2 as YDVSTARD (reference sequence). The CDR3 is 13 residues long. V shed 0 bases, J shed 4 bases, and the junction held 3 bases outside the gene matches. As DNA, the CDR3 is TGTGCCACCTGGGACAGGCCATATTATAAGAAACTCTTT. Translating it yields CATWDRPYYKKLF.

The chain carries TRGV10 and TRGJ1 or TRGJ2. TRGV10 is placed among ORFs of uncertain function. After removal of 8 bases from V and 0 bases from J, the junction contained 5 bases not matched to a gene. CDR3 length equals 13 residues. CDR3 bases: TGTGCTGCGTGGGTAGCGAATTATTATAAGAAACTCTTT. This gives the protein CAAWVANYYKKLF.

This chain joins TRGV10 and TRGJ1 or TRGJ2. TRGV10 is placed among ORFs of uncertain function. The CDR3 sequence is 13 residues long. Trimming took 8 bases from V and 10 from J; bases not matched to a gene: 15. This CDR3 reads CAAWDTVLMKKLF. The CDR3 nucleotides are TGTGCTGCGTGGGACACTGTCCTTATGAAGAAACTCTTT.

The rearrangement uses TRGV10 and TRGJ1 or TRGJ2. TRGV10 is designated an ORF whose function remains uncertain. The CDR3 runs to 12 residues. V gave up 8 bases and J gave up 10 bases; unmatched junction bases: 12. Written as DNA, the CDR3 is TGTGCTGCGTGGGACCCCTTTTGGAAGAAACTCTTT. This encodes CAAWDPFWKKLF.

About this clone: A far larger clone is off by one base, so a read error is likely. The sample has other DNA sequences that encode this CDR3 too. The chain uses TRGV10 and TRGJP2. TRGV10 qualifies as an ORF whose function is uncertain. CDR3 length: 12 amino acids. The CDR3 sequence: CAAGSSDWIKTF. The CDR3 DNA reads TGCGCTGCGGGTAGTAGTGATTGGATCAAGACGTTT.

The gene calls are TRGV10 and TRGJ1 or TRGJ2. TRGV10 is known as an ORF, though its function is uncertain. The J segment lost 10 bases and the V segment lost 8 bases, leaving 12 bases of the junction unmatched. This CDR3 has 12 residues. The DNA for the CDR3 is TGTGCTGCGTGGGATTACGTGGCCAAGAAACTCTTT. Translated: CAAWDYVAKKLF.

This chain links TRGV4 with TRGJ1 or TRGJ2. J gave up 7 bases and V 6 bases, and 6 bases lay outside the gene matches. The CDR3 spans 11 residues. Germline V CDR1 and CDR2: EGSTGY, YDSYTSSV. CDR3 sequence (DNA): TGTGCCACCTGGAAGGCGTATAAGAAACTCTTT. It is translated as CATWKAYKKLF.

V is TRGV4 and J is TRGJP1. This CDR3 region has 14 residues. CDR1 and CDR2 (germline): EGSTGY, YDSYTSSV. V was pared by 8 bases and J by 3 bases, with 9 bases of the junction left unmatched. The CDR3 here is CATLGWATGWFKIF. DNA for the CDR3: TGTGCCACCTTGGGATGGGCCACTGGTTGGTTCAAGATATTT.

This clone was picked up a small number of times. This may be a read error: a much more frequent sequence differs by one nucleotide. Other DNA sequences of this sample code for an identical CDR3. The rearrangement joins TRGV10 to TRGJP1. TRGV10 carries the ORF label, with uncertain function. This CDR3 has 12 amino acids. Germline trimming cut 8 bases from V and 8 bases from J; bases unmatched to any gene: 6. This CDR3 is CAAWDYGWFKIF. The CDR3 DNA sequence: TGTGCTGCGTGGGATTACGGTTGGTTCAAGATATTT.

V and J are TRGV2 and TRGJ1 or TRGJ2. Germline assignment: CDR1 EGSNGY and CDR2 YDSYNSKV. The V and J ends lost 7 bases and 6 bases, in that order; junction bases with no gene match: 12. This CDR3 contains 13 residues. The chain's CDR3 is CATCESLTYKKLF. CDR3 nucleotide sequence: TGTGCCACCTGCGAATCCCTTACTTATAAGAAACTCTTT.

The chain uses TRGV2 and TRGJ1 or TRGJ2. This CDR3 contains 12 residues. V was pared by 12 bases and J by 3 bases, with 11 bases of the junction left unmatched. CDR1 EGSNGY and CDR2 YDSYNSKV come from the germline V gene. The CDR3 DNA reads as TGTGCCGGCCTGGGACTTTATTATAAGAAACTCTTT. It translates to CAGLGLYYKKLF.